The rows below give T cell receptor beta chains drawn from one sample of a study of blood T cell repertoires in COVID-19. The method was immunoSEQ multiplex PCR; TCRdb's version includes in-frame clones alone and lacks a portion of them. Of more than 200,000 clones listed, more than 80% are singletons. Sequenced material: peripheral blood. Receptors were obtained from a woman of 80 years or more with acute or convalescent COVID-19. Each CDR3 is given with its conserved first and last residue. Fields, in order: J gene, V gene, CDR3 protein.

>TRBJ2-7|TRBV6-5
CASSNRDTNYEQYF
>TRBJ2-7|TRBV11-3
CASLARVEQYF
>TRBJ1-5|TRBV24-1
CATSESLTGPNQPQHF
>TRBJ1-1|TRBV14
CASSQGPTRAFF
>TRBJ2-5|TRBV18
CASSPRQGVQETQYF
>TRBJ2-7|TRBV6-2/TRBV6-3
CASSYSTGGTYEQYF
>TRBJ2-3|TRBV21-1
CASSTITDTQYF
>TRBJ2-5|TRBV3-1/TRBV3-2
CASSRGASGGPVLGTQYF
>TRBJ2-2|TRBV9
CASSAPGTITGELFF
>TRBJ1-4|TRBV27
CASSFRDRGNEKLFF
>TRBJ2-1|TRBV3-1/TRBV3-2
CASRRTGGTSGPRESYNEQFF
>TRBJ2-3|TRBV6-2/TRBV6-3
CASSYSSGANTQYF
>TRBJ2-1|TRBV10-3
CAISGQGLAGGSSYNEQFF
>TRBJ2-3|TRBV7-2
CASSLAGATDTQYF
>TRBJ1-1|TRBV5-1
CASSTGQLNTEAFF
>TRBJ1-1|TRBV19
CASSIRDRGGTEAFF
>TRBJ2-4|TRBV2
CASSDGGFKNIQYF
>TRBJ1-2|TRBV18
CASSPNYGTGAQGYTF
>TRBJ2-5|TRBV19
CASSIVGGEETQYF
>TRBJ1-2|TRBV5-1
CASSLPGRGYTF
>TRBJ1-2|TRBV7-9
CASSLAQATGYTF
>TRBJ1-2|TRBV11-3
CASSLSQAASGYTF
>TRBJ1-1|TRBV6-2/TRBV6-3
CASSPFAGTGGIEAFF
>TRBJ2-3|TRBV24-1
CATGVGGRDTQYF
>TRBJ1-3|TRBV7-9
CASSLGLGQYSSGNTIYF
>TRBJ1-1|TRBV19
CASSRDRQGTEAFF
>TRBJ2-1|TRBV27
CASKRAGGHNEQFF
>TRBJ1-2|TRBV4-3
CASSQGTGATEGYTF
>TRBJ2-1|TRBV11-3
CASSLDGTSGGLSSYNEQFF
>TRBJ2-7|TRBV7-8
CASSFGSIYEQYF
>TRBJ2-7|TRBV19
CASSIDRDTVFSEQYF
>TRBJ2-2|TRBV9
CASSVEWQGGGRAGGELFF
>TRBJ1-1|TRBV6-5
CASSYDSMGSAFF
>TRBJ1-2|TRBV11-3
CASSLEPDIYGYTF
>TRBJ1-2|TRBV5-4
CASSLTGSYGYTF
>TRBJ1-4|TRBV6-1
CASSFDRPPEKLFF
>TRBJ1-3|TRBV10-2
CASSPNNFQGTGNTIYF
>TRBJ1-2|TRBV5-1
CASSLGGGQVYGYTF
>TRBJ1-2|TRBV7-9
CASSLVSGQGGGYTF
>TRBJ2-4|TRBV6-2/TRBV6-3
CASSWGDGNIQYF
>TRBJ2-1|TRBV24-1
CATSDPSLETGKGYNEQFF
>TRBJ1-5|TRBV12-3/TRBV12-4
CASSWTVNQPQHF
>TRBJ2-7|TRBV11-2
CASSSGIGGAYEQYF
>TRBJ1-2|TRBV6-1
CASSDPGVGAPYGYTF
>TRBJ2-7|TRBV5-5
CASSSGQGIYEQYF
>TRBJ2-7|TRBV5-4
CASSGQGAREQYF
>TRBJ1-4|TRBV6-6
CASSRSQVATNEKLFF
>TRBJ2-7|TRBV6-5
CASSRRGSSSYEQYF
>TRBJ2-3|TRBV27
CASSLWRGMSSDTQYF
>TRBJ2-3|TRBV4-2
CASSQASGGSTDTQYF
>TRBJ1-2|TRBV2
CANGQESYGYTF
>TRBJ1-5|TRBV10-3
CAIGPGQDAGQPQHF
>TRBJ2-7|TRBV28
CASSLGITGSYEQYF
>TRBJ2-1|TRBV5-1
CASIDYNNEQFF
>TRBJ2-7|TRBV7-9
CASSLGTGASSEQYF
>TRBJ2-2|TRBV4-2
CASSQDPLANGELFF
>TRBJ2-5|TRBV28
CASSPWTGGTETQYF
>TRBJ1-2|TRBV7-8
CASSPGGNRGHGGYTF
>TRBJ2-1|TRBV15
CATSRDWDRRYNEQFF
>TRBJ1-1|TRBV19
CASNRAFF